Following are 6 T cell receptor beta chains from one sample sequenced in a study of blood T cell repertoires in COVID-19. Data came from immunoSEQ multiplex PCR; TCRdb stores just in-frame clones and leaves some out. The sample lists some 150,000 clones; more than 70% were seen once. Sequenced material: peripheral blood. These receptors were obtained from a woman in her sixties with acute or convalescent COVID-19.

This chain links TRBV11-3 with TRBJ2-1, with 8 bases aligning to TRBD2. The V gene's germline CDR1 is SGHNT and CDR2 YENEEA. J lost 3 bases, V lost 5 bases, and 9 bases had no gene match. This CDR3 spans 16 amino acids. CDR3 region: CASSPVGGGLYNEQFF. In DNA form, the CDR3 reads TGTGCCAGCAGCCCGGTGGGCGGGGGGCTCTACAATGAGCAGTTCTTC.

This chain links TRBV7-9 with TRBJ2-3; possible D gene TRBD2, 5 bases. CDR1 is SEHNR and CDR2 is FQNEAQ in the germline V gene (reference sequence). Trimming removed 1 base at V and 2 bases at J, with 7 bases between. The CDR3 contains 14 residues. CDR3 DNA sequence: TGTGCCAGCAGCTTAGACGGGGTCACAGATACGCAGTATTTT. It codes for CASSLDGVTDTQYF.

This clone was found once. V is TRBV19 and J is TRBJ1-1; D is uncertain. The CDR3 spans 12 residues. Germline-derived CDR1 and CDR2 are LNHDA and SQIVND (reference sequence). V lost 9 bases, J lost 6 bases, and 14 bases lay in between. DNA for the CDR3: TGTGCCAGCGGCCCAGGCATCGCTGAAGCTTTCTTT. Protein product: CASGPGIAEAFF.

The J gene is TRBJ1-4, the V gene TRBV4-1; TRBD1 agrees at 7 bases. CDR1 is MGHRA and CDR2 is YSYEKL in the germline V gene. CDR3 length equals 15 residues. V shed 1 base and J 7 bases; nucleotides not matched to a gene: 6. DNA of the CDR3: TGCGCCAGCAGCCAAGTAAAGACAGGGAGTGAAAAACTGTTTTTT. This encodes CASSQVKTGSEKLFF.

This clone was observed a handful of times. The V call is TRBV28, the J call TRBJ1-1; D is possibly TRBD1 (5 bases). Trimming shortened V by 6 bases and J by 4 bases, and 12 bases separated the two germline ends. This CDR3 is built from 13 residues. The V gene's germline CDR1 is MDHEN and CDR2 SYDVKM. The CDR3 DNA reads TGTGCCAGCAGGAGTGGGGGGGGCACTGAAGCTTTCTTT. This gives the protein CASRSGGGTEAFF.

The CDR3 DNA sequence: TGTGCCAGCAGCCAAGATCTAATCCCCCTAAATCAGCCCCAGCATTTT. This sequence encodes CASSQDLIPLNQPQHF. This chain joins TRBV3-1 (or the pseudogene TRBV3-2) and TRBJ1-5; D is ambiguous. Between the trimmed V and J ends, which lost 0 bases and 4 bases, there was a span of 13 bases. The CDR3 has 16 residues. CDR1 LGHDT and CDR2 YNNKEL come from the germline V gene (reference sequence).